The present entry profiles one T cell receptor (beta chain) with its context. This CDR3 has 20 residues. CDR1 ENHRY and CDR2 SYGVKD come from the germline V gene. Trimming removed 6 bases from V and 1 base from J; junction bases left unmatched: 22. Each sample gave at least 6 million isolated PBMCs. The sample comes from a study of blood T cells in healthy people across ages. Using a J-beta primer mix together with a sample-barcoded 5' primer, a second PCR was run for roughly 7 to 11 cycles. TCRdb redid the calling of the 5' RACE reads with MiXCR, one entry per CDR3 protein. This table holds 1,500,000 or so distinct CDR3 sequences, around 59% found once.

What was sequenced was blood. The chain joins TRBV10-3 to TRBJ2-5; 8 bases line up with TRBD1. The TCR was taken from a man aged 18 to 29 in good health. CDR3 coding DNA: TGTGCCATCAGGGCGGGGATCGGGACAGGAGGAGGTTTAGGCCAAGAGACCCAGTACTTC. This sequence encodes CAIRAGIGTGGGLGQETQYF.